This paragraph covers one TCR beta chain sequence. Germline CDR1 and CDR2: SGHRS and YFSETQ. This CDR3 is built from 15 residues. J lost 7 bases, V lost 0 bases, and 10 bases had no gene match. The data originate from a study of technical replicates of blood from several donors. This table comes from immunoSEQ multiplex PCR, and its TCRdb copy is limited to in-frame clones, with some not included. The sample lists around 72,000 clones, 92% seen once, with 0.38% in the top ten. The chain couples TRBV5-1 to TRBJ2-7; 7 nucleotides align to TRBD2. The clonotype comes from a human donor in good health. The sequencing input was T cells isolated from PBMCs. CDR3 bases: TGCGCCAGCAGCTTGGCTTGGCGGGAGTCGGATGAGCAGTACTTC. Residues: CASSLAWRESDEQYF.